Following are 4 T cell receptor beta chains from one sample sequenced in a study of T cells after somatic rescue of genetic block. Libraries were prepared by immunoSEQ multiplex PCR; TCRdb keeps only in-frame clonotypes and omits some of them. This table holds over 95,000 clones, about nine tenths found once. Specimen: peripheral blood mononuclear cells (PBMCs). These receptor sequences come from a woman under 30.

The chain has TRBV7-9 and TRBJ2-3; 10 bases align to TRBD2. V trimming: 0 bases; J trimming: 4 bases; junction bases outside the gene matches: 7. The CDR3 consists of 17 residues. Per germline, CDR1 SEHNR and CDR2 FQNEAQ (reference sequence). In nucleotides, the CDR3 is TGTGCCAGCAGCTTAGCGGCTAGCGGGGGCAGGGCAGATACGCAGTATTTT. Translation gives CASSLAASGGRADTQYF.

The V call is TRBV27, the J call TRBJ2-7; 7 nucleotides align to TRBD1. Germline assignment: CDR1 MNHEY and CDR2 SMNVEV (reference sequence). The ends lost 4 bases at V and 4 bases at J; junction bases unmatched: 1. There are 12 residues in the CDR3. The CDR3 DNA sequence: TGTGCCAGCAGTTCACAGGGGTACGAGCAGTACTTC. Translated: CASSSQGYEQYF.

The chain combines TRBV28 with TRBJ1-3, with a tentative D call TRBD1 (6 bases). The CDR3 contains 15 residues. Looked up from germline, CDR1 is MDHEN and CDR2 is SYDVKM. The V and J ends lost 7 bases and 0 bases respectively, with 13 bases between them. The CDR3 bases are TGTGCCAGCACCCGACAGGCCCTCTCTGGAAACACCATATATTTT. It yields the protein CASTRQALSGNTIYF.

The rearrangement uses TRBV11-2 and TRBJ2-2, with a weak D call TRBD2 (6 bases). The CDR3 covers 14 residues. Germline CDR1 and CDR2: SGHAT and FQNNGV. Trimming left V 5 bases short and J 3 bases short, with 10 bases between. The CDR3 DNA follows: TGTGCCAGCAGCGGGACTTGGGACACCGGGGAGCTGTTTTTT. Translating it yields CASSGTWDTGELFF.